The 13 T cell receptor beta chains presented below share a single source sample, sequenced in a study of T-cell memory formation after mild COVID-19. One entry per CDR3 protein results from TCRdb running MiXCR on the 5' RACE reads. The table lists about 360,000 distinct CDR3 sequences, about 15% of them singletons. Material: PBMCs or a T cell subset sorted from them (not recorded which). The source is a man between 18 and 35 years old who had mild COVID-19 (a few samples of this study predate the infection). Cell type and time point are not known.

This sequence joins TRBV12-3 or TRBV12-4 and TRBJ2-5, with D perhaps matching TRBD1 (5 bases). Deletions cut 5 bases from V and 1 base from J, with 17 bases between. The CDR3 extends over 16 amino acids. CDR3 region: CASSPVSGAAQETQYF. The CDR3 DNA is TGTGCCAGCAGTCCTGTTAGTGGGGCGGCCCAAGAGACCCAGTACTTC.

The gene calls are TRBV5-1 and TRBJ2-3; possible D gene TRBD2, 5 bases. The CDR3 runs to 14 residues. Germline CDR1 SGHRS, CDR2 YFSETQ. The ends were cut back, 4 bases at V and 2 bases at J, with 11 bases in the middle. CDR3 nucleotides: TGCGCCAGCAGCCTAGCTCAGGACACAGATACGCAGTATTTT. It is translated as CASSLAQDTDTQYF.

DNA for the CDR3: TGCGCCAGCAGCTTGTTTACAGGTGCCTACTACGAGCAGTACTTC. It is translated as CASSLFTGAYYEQYF. This chain connects TRBV5-1 to TRBJ2-7, with TRBD1 as a possible D gene (5 bases). This CDR3 has 15 residues. Per the germline V gene, CDR1 is SGHRS and CDR2 is YFSETQ. With 1 base removed from V and 3 bases from J, the gap between germline ends came to 14 bases. The full variable domain, in which reference TRBV5-1 and TRBJ2-7 provide the parts outside the CDR3, is KAGVTQTPRYLIKTRGQQVTLSCSPISGHRSVSWYQQTPGQGLQFLFEYFSETQRNKGNFPGRFSGRQFSNSRSEMNVSTLELGDSALYLCASSLFTGAYYEQYFGPGTRLTVT.

This clonotype occurred a few times. The chain recombines TRBV12-3 or TRBV12-4 with TRBJ2-3; perhaps TRBD2 as D (5 bases). The CDR3 is 14 amino acids. Trimming shortened V by 7 bases and J by 0 bases, and 11 bases separated the two germline ends. The CDR3, as DNA: TGTGCCAGCACCCCGGGGTTTAGCACAGATACGCAGTATTTT. Translating it yields CASTPGFSTDTQYF.

This chain links TRBV20-1 with TRBJ2-7, with 7 bases matching TRBD1. Germline V CDR1 and CDR2: DFQATT, SNEGSKA (reference sequence). The CDR3 covers 11 residues. J gave up 5 bases and V 5 bases, and 3 bases lay outside the gene matches. CDR3 coding DNA: TGCAGTGCTGGACAGGTCAACGAGCAGTACGTC. It is translated as CSAGQVNEQYV.

The V call is TRBV5-6, the J call TRBJ2-2, with 9 positions matching TRBD1. CDR3 length equals 16 residues. Germline CDR1 and CDR2: SGHDT and YYEEEE. Trimming at V came to 0 bases and at J to 5 bases, leaving 5 bases not matched to a gene. The CDR3 bases are TGTGCCAGCAGCTTGGGACAGGGGGATGGGACCGGGGAGCTGTTTTTT. As protein: CASSLGQGDGTGELFF.

This clonotype was found many times. The rearrangement links TRBV7-9 to TRBJ2-7; tentatively, D is TRBD2 (5 bases). This CDR3 comprises 12 residues. Trimming cost V 3 bases and J 6 bases, with 9 bases left between them. The germline gives CDR1 SEHNR, CDR2 FQNEAQ (reference sequence). The CDR3 DNA reads TGTGCCAGCAGCTTCGGGGTTGGCGAGCAGTACTTC. Amino acid sequence: CASSFGVGEQYF.

This clonotype was seen a few times. This chain links TRBV6-2 or TRBV6-3 with TRBJ1-2, with 7 positions matching TRBD1. Germline assignment: CDR1 MNHEY and CDR2 SVGEGT. CDR3 size: 13 residues. The junction had 4 bases not matched to a gene; V was cut back by 5 bases and J by 4 bases. CDR3 region: CASSETGPYGYTF. For the CDR3, the DNA is TGTGCCAGCAGTGAGACAGGGCCCTATGGCTACACCTTC.

A few counts support this clonotype. The J gene is TRBJ1-1, the V gene TRBV7-9; 7 bases are shared with TRBD1. The CDR3 length is 15 residues. Losses at the gene ends were 5 bases for V and 3 bases for J; bases not matched to a gene: 9. The germline V gene has CDR1 SEHNR and CDR2 FQNEAQ (reference sequence). The CDR3 coding sequence is TGTGCCAGCAGCCCGGCGAAGGGGGCTGACACTGAAGCTTTCTTT. Protein product: CASSPAKGADTEAFF.

This clonotype showed up just a few times. The CDR3 protein is CASTGDGYEQYV. The CDR3 DNA follows: TGTGCCAGCACCGGGGACGGTTACGAGCAGTACGTC. The V call is TRBV11-1, the J call TRBJ2-7; either TRBD1 or TRBD2 may fit D (5 bases each). Per the germline V gene, CDR1 is SGHAT and CDR2 is FQDESV (reference sequence). V dropped 7 bases and J dropped 4 bases, with 11 bases sitting between them. CDR3 length: 12 amino acids.

This rearrangement joins TRBV7-8 to TRBJ2-3; 8 bases are shared with TRBD2. This CDR3 comprises 12 residues. CDR1 and CDR2 from the germline V gene are SGHVS and FQNEAQ. V lost 2 bases and J lost 10; bases outside the gene matches: 2. Here the CDR3 reads CASSLMRGAQYF. The CDR3 DNA is TGTGCCAGCAGCTTAATGCGGGGGGCGCAGTATTTT.

This clonotype was recorded at least ten times. CDR3 DNA: TGTGCCATCAGTGATGTTGGGACAGATGTCTATGGCTACACCTTC. It specifies CAISDVGTDVYGYTF. This rearrangement joins TRBV10-3 to TRBJ1-2, with 7 bases fitting TRBD1. Germline V lookup: CDR1 ENHRY, CDR2 SYGVKD. The CDR3 spans 15 residues. V shed 3 bases and J 4 bases; nucleotides not matched to a gene: 8.

This chain connects TRBV5-6 to TRBJ2-5, with a weak D call TRBD1 (6 bases). The CDR3 has 13 amino acids. V was trimmed by 3 bases and J by 5 bases, leaving 11 bases between them. Germline V gives CDR1 SGHDT, CDR2 YYEEEE. The DNA of the CDR3 is TGTGCCAGCAGCTCGCTCAGGGGTGAGACCCAGTACTTC. It specifies CASSSLRGETQYF. The full variable domain, with the rest looked up from reference TRBV5-6 and TRBJ2-5, is DAGVTQSPTHLIKTRGQQVTLRCSPKSGHDTVSWYQQALGQGPQFIFQYYEEEERQRGNFPDRFSGHQFPNYSSELNVNALLLGDSALYLCASSSLRGETQYFGPGTRLLVL.